This is a list of T cell receptor beta chains from one sample in a study of T cells in localized non-small cell lung cancer. TCRdb's table, derived via immunoSEQ multiplex PCR, lists solely in-frame clones and lacks some. The sample lists 20,000 to 25,000 clones, approximately 90% occurring once. The sample in question was PBMCs, obtained before any cancer treatment. The receptor source for this set is a man aged 35 to 69 with stage II lung adenocarcinoma. Each CDR3 is given with its conserved first and last residue. Fields, in order: CDR3 DNA, CDR3 protein, J gene, D gene, V gene, clone size. D genes are given only for firm matches. Size is omitted from some rows. Given values are once, few, many or a class for expanded clones.

TGTGCCAGCAGAACCGAAGAGTTCTCCTACGAGCAGTACTTC,CASRTEEFSYEQYF,TRBJ2-7,NA,TRBV5-8,NA
TGTGCCAGCAGTTTAGGGCTAGCGGGCCTAGACAATGAGCAGTTCTTC,CASSLGLAGLDNEQFF,TRBJ2-1,TRBD2,TRBV27,NA
TGCGCCAGCAGCTTAAGTGAATATGAGCAGTTCTTC,CASSLSEYEQFF,TRBJ2-1,NA,TRBV5-1,NA
TGCAGCGTTGATAGGACACCCTATTGGGGCAATCAGCCCCAGCATTTT,CSVDRTPYWGNQPQHF,TRBJ1-5,NA,TRBV29-1,NA
TGTGCCAGCTCACCACCGTGGATAGCGAACACCGGGGAGCTGTTTTTT,CASSPPWIANTGELFF,TRBJ2-2,NA,TRBV18,NA
TGTGCCAGCAGCCTAGGGAACCGGATCCAAGAGACCCAGTACTTC,CASSLGNRIQETQYF,TRBJ2-5,NA,TRBV7-6,NA
TGTGCCAGCAGTACTAGCGGGGGCCCCCTCTGGACCCAGTACTTC,CASSTSGGPLWTQYF,TRBJ2-5,TRBD2,TRBV27,once
TGTGCCAGCTCGCGGGGCGAAGGGACTGAAGCTTTCTTT,CASSRGEGTEAFF,TRBJ1-1,NA,TRBV6-5,NA
TGTGCCAGCAGCCCCCTGGGTCTTAAGGAGCAGTTCTTC,CASSPLGLKEQFF,TRBJ2-1,NA,TRBV16,NA
TGCGCCAGCAGCCAAGATCGGGGAGCGGAGACCCAGTACTTC,CASSQDRGAETQYF,TRBJ2-5,NA,TRBV4-1,NA
TGTGCCAGCAGCGCGGTGGGGGGGGCCGGGGATCAGCCCCAGCATTTT,CASSAVGGAGDQPQHF,TRBJ1-5,NA,TRBV5-6,NA
TGTGCCAGCTCACCTCCGGGACAAAAAGGTGGGGACACTGAAGCTTTCTTT,CASSPPGQKGGDTEAFF,TRBJ1-1,NA,TRBV18,NA
TGTGCCAGTACCATATCCCACTGGAAGACAGGGTTGGGGAGCAATCAGCCCCAGCATTTT,CASTISHWKTGLGSNQPQHF,TRBJ1-5,TRBD1,TRBV19,NA
TGTGCCAGCAGGACCTCTGGGGCCAACGTCCTGACTTTC,CASRTSGANVLTF,TRBJ2-6,NA,TRBV6-5,NA
TGTGCCTGGAGAACGGCCAGCCGTACGGGGCAAGAGACCCAGTACTTC,CAWRTASRTGQETQYF,TRBJ2-5,NA,TRBV30,NA
TGTGCCAGCAGCTGGAGGACAGGAGGGTCCGGCTACACCTTC,CASSWRTGGSGYTF,TRBJ1-2,TRBD1,TRBV7-2,NA
TGTGCCAGCAGCCGAGGAGCGGAATACAATGAGCAGTTCTTC,CASSRGAEYNEQFF,TRBJ2-1,NA,TRBV2,NA
TGTGCTAGTGGTTTTATCGAGGGCAAGCTCCGGGAGACCCAGTACTTC,CASGFIEGKLRETQYF,TRBJ2-5,NA,TRBV12-5,NA
TGTGCCAGCAGTAACAGGGGGGATAATTCACCCCTCCACTTT,CASSNRGDNSPLHF,TRBJ1-6,TRBD1,TRBV6-5,NA
TGTGCCATCGGGGAGATTCTAAGCACAGATACGCAGTATTTT,CAIGEILSTDTQYF,TRBJ2-3,NA,TRBV10-3,NA
TGTGCCACCAGCAGAGATATGCAGGGTAATGAAAAACTGTTTTTT,CATSRDMQGNEKLFF,TRBJ1-4,NA,TRBV15,NA
TGTGCCAGCAGTTCTCCGGACAGGGGCCACGAGCAGTACTTC,CASSSPDRGHEQYF,TRBJ2-7,TRBD1,TRBV28,NA
TGTGCCAGCAGCTTGGTCATGATAGCGGGAGGTCTCAATGAGCAGTTCTTC,CASSLVMIAGGLNEQFF,TRBJ2-1,TRBD2,TRBV5-5,NA
TGTGCCAGCAGTGAAGCGGCCGGGGGGGAGGAAAAACTGTTTTTT,CASSEAAGGEEKLFF,TRBJ1-4,NA,TRBV6-1,NA
TGTGCCAGCACCGAAGCGGGAGGGGCCTACAATGAGCAGTTCTTC,CASTEAGGAYNEQFF,TRBJ2-1,TRBD2,TRBV6-1,NA
TGTGCCAGCAGTTACGCCGACAGCTCCTACGAGCAGTACTTC,CASSYADSSYEQYF,TRBJ2-7,NA,TRBV6-5,NA
TGTGCCAGCAGCCATGGGGGCGTGAACGGGGAGCTGTTTTTT,CASSHGGVNGELFF,TRBJ2-2,NA,TRBV2,NA
TGTGCCTGGAGTGTGCAGGACCCCGGAAACACCATATATTTT,CAWSVQDPGNTIYF,TRBJ1-3,NA,TRBV30,NA
TGTGCCAGCGGCACGGGTTTTGATTACAATGAGCAGTTCTTC,CASGTGFDYNEQFF,TRBJ2-1,NA,TRBV7-9,once
TGTGCCAGCAGCGGGCGTGGAGGTAATGAAAAACTGTTTTTT,CASSGRGGNEKLFF,TRBJ1-4,NA,TRBV2,NA
TGTGCCAGCAGCCCTAGGACGGGGGAGCAGTACTTC,CASSPRTGEQYF,TRBJ2-7,NA,TRBV7-9,NA
TGTGCCAGCAGTCTAGACGATCAGCCCCAGCATTTT,CASSLDDQPQHF,TRBJ1-5,NA,TRBV2,NA
TGCGCCAGCAGCTTCGGAGGGGGTGCCACTGAAGCTTTCTTT,CASSFGGGATEAFF,TRBJ1-1,NA,TRBV5-1,NA
TGTGCCAGCAGTTTATGGAATCCCGGCCAGACTTACGAGCAGTACTTC,CASSLWNPGQTYEQYF,TRBJ2-7,NA,TRBV27,NA
TGTGCCAGCAGTTTCGGGATTTTGGAGCCCCAGCATTTT,CASSFGILEPQHF,TRBJ1-5,NA,TRBV28,NA
TGCGCCAGCAGCTTGGGAACAGGGGGCAACGAGCAGTACTTC,CASSLGTGGNEQYF,TRBJ2-7,TRBD1,TRBV5-1,NA
TGCGCCAGCTCCTACCGGCGGGCTAATGAAAAACTGTTTTTT,CASSYRRANEKLFF,TRBJ1-4,NA,TRBV5-1,once
TGTGCCAGCAGTGATGACGTATCTGTAAAATACTTC,CASSDDVSVKYF,TRBJ2-7,NA,TRBV2,NA
TGTGCTAGTGGACAGGGGGCCCCCAGGCTGGAGCAGTACTTC,CASGQGAPRLEQYF,TRBJ2-7,TRBD1,TRBV12-5,NA
TGCGCCAGCAGCTTTGACATAAACAATTCACCCCTCCACTTT,CASSFDINNSPLHF,TRBJ1-6,NA,TRBV10-2,once
TGTGCCAGCAGCGTAGATTGGGCGCCAGGGCCTTCCTACGAGCAGTACTTC,CASSVDWAPGPSYEQYF,TRBJ2-7,NA,TRBV9,NA
TGTGCCAGTGTTCGACAGGATAGCAATCAGCCCCAGCATTTT,CASVRQDSNQPQHF,TRBJ1-5,NA,TRBV19,NA
TGTGCCTGGAAAAATCGGGACCCTAATCAGCCCCAGCATTTT,CAWKNRDPNQPQHF,TRBJ1-5,NA,TRBV30,NA
TGTGCCAGCAGTTACTCGACAGGGGCTCCGGGCACTGAAGCTTTCTTT,CASSYSTGAPGTEAFF,TRBJ1-1,TRBD1,TRBV6-5,NA
TGTGCCAGCAGTATGAAAAATGAGCAGTTCTTC,CASSMKNEQFF,TRBJ2-1,NA,TRBV7-2,NA
TGTGCCAGCAGGCCGGGACTAGCGAGTAAAGAGACCCAGTACTTC,CASRPGLASKETQYF,TRBJ2-5,TRBD2,TRBV11-2,NA
TGTGCCAGCAGCCCCCACACGAACACCGGGGAGCTGTTTTTT,CASSPHTNTGELFF,TRBJ2-2,NA,TRBV5-6,NA
TGTGCCACCGAGGGCGAAGATTCGACAGGGTCGGCCTACGAGCAGTACTTC,CATEGEDSTGSAYEQYF,TRBJ2-7,TRBD1,TRBV5-8,NA
TGTGCCAGCAGCCACAACCACAGGGCTGGTAGAAACACCATATATTTT,CASSHNHRAGRNTIYF,TRBJ1-3,NA,TRBV14,NA
TGTGCCAGCAATATGGGGCGAGCGGGGGCCCAGTACTTC,CASNMGRAGAQYF,TRBJ2-5,TRBD2,TRBV14,NA
TGCGCCAGCAGCTTGGTTGCGGGGGGGGCGAATACGCAGTATTTT,CASSLVAGGANTQYF,TRBJ2-3,TRBD2,TRBV5-1,NA
TGCGCCAGCAGGTATAACTCCGGACAGGGAGTGACAGATACGCAGTATTTT,CASRYNSGQGVTDTQYF,TRBJ2-3,TRBD1,TRBV5-1,NA
TGTGCCAGCAGTTTCCTGGACGGCTCCTACAATGAGCAGTTCTTC,CASSFLDGSYNEQFF,TRBJ2-1,NA,TRBV6-5,NA
TGTGCCAGCAGCTTCGCCTCTGAGGGGGAACAGTTCTTC,CASSFASEGEQFF,TRBJ2-1,NA,TRBV11-2,NA
TGTGCCAGCAGCCCCAGACAGGGTAGTACCGGGGAGCTGTTTTTT,CASSPRQGSTGELFF,TRBJ2-2,TRBD1,TRBV7-7,few
TGCGCCAGCAGCCAAGAGTCGGACGTGGCCAGGGAGCAGTTCTTC,CASSQESDVAREQFF,TRBJ2-1,NA,TRBV4-1,NA
TGTGCCAGCAGTTCGACAGGATATCAAGAGACCCAGTACTTC,CASSSTGYQETQYF,TRBJ2-5,NA,TRBV5-4,NA
TGTGCCAGCTCACTGGACAGCTCCTATAATTCACCCCTCCACTTT,CASSLDSSYNSPLHF,TRBJ1-6,NA,TRBV18,once
TGTGCCAGCAGCCATCCAGGGACGGGATCCTACGAGCAGTACTTC,CASSHPGTGSYEQYF,TRBJ2-7,NA,TRBV7-8,once